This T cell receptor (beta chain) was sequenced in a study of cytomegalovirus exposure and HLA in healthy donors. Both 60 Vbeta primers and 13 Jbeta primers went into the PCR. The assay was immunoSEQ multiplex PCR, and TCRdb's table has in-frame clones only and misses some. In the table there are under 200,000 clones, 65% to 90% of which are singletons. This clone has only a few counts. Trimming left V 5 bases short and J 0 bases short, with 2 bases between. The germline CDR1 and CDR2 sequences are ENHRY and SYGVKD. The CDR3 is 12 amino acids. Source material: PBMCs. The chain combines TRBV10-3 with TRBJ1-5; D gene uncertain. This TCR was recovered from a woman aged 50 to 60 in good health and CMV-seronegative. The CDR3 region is CAISHSNQPQHF. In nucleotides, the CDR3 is TGTGCCATCAGTCATAGCAATCAGCCCCAGCATTTT.